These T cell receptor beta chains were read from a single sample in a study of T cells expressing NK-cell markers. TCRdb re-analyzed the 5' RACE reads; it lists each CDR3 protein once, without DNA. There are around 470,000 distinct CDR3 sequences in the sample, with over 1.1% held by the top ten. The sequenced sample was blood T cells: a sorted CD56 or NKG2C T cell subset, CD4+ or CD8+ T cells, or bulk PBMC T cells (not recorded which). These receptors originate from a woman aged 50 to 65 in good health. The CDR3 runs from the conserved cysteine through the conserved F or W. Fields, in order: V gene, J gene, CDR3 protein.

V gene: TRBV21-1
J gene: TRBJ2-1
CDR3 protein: CASSKEVEVGQFF

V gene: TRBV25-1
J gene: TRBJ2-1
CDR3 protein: CASSNGGWGLDEQFF

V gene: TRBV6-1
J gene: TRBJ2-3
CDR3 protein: CASSETSGKAITQYF

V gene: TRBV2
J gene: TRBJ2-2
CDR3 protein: CASGFREANTGELFF

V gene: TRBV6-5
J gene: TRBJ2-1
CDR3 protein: CASSQVPRFFDEQFF

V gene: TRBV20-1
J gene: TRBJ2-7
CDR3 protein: CSASLSSGRGWEQYF

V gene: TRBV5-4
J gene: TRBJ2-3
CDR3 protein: CASSSETIAGGITDTQYF

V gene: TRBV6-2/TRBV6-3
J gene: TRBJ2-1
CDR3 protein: CASSRRLAGGYNEQFF

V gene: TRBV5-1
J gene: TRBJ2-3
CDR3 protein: CASSLTGQGTDTQYF

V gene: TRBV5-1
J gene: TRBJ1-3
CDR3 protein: CASSWGLSGNTIYF

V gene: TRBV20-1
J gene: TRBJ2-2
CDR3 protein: CSVGRQGSFSGELFF

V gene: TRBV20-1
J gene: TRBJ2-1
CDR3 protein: CSASRGVNEQFF

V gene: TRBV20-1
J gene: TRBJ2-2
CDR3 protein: CSAASLAGAGGELFF

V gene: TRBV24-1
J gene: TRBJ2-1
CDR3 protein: CATGWSNNEQFF

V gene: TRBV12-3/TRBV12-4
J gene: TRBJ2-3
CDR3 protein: CASRTSGSVDTQYF

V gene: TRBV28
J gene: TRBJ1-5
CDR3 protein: CASLSGGASNQPQHF

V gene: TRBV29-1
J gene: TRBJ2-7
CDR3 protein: CSVASRATNYEQYF

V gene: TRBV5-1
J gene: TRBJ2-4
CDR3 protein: CASSLARAGGKNIQYF

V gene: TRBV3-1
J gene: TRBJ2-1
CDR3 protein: CASSQLAGALYGEQFF

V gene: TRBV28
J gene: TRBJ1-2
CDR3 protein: CASTPGGGQGNKGYTF

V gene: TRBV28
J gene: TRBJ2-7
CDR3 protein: CASMGSEGAFSYEQYF

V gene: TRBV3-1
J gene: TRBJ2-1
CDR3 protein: CASSQDFRSEQFF

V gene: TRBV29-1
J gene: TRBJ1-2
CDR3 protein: CSVGVRLNYGYTF

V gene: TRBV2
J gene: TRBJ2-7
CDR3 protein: CASGPGQANYEQYF

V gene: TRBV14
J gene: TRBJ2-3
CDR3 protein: CASSQGTGRTDTQYF

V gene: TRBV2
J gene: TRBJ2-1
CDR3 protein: CASSAGTSGSEQFF

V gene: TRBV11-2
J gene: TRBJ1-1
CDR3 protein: CASSPTHLPNTEAFF

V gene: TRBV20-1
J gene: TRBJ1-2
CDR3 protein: CSAPDLDINYGYTF

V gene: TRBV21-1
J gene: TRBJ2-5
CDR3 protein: CARRREAQETQYF

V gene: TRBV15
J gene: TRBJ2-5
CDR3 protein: CATSRDQVTQETQYF

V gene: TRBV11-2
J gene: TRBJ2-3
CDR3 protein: CASRALGLADTQYF

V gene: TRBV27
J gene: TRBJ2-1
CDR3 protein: CASTSSGGNEQFF

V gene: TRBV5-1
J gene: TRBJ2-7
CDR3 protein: CASSGQGHYEQYF

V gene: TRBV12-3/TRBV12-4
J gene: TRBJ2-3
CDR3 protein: CASSFGTSGSQYF

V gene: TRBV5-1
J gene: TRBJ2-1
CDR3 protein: CASSLVGGTFYNEQFF

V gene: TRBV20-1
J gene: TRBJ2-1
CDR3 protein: CSARAGEVLGNEQFF

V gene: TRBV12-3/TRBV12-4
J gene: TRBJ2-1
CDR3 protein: CASSPRNQDGNEQFF

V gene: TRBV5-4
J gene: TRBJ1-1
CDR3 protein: CASSSVPLGEAFF

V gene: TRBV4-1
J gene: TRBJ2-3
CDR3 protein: CASSNPSGLTDTQYF

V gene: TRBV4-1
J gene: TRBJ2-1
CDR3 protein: CASSQIRPPHKGAGGPVFEQFF

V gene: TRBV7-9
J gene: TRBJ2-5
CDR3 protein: CASSPMGTKGVTQYF